This TCR beta chain was sequenced for a study of control samples from healthy donors and cancer patients. Repertoires were generated with immunoSEQ multiplex PCR, while TCRdb's copy carries only in-frame clones and drops some. The sample contains some 100,000 clones, around 86% of which appear only once. This clone was seen just once. This CDR3 spans 14 amino acids. Sequencing was carried out using blood. The sequence was obtained from a woman aged 45-60 years in good health. V is TRBV12-1 and J is TRBJ1-1. TRBV12-1 is given as a pseudogene. As DNA, the CDR3 is TGTGCCAGCGGCCGAAGTCCGGGGGTAACTGAAGCTTTCTTT. Protein: CASGRSPGVTEAFF.